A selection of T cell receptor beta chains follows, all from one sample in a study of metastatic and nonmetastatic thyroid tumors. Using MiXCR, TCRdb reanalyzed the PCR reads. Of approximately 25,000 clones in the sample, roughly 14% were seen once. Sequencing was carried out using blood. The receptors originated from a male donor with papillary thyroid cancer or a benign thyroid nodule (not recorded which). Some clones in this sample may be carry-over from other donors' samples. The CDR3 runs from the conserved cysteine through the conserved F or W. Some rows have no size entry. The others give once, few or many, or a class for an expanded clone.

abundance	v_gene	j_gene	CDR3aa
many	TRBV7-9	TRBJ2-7	CASSLGGAYGEQYF
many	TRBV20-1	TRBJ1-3	CSASEISGNTIYF
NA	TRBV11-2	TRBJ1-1	CASSLPGALGMNTEAFF
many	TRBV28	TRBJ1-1	CASMDRGRRNTEAFF
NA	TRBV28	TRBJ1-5	CASSLGAGTYSNQPQNF
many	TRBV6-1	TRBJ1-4	CASSSDTWATNEKLFF
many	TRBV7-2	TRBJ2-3	CASSFSAGGSGTDTQYF
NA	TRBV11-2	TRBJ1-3	CASSLTWILSPAGNTIYF
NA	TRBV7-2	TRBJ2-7	CASSLNRGYEQYF
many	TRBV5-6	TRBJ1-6	CASSPSGGGNSPLHF
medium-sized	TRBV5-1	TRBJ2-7	CASSILSGQGAEQYF
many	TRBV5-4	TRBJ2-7	CASSPTGGAYEQYF
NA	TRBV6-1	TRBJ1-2	CASWGRYGYTF
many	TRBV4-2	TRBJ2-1	CASESVGGFNEQFF
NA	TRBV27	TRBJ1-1	CASSLTISFNTEAFF
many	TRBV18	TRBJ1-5	CASSPGTGSNQPQHF
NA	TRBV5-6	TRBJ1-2	CASSWRGPRTGYTF
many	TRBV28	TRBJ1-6	CASSLDSGQGNSPLHF
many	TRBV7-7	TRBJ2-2	CASSLSGGGAAGELFF
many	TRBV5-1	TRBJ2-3	CASSLGTVAPDTQYF
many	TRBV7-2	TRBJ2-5	CASSLMAETQYF
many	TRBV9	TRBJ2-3	CASSPAGVGTDTQYF
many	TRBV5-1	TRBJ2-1	CASSLAARNEQFF
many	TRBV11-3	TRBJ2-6	CASSLGGGSGANVLTF
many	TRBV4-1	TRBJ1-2	CASSQDPQGAKISYTF
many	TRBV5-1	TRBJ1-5	CASSPGGGSQPQHF
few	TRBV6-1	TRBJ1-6	CASSAGQGAFSPLHF
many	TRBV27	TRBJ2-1	CASSFRRTGNNEQFF
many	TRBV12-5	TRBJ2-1	CASGPGQVGEQFF
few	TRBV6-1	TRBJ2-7	CASSRLYEQYF
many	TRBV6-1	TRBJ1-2	CASSSTGEGYTF
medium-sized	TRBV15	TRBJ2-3	CATSRDQPQPTDTQYF
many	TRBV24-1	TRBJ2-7	CATSDLSYEQYF
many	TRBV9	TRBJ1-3	CASSGGSGTFGNTIYF
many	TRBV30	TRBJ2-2	CAWSVLSRRAGELFF
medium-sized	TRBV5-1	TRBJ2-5	CASSPGTGGYQETQYF
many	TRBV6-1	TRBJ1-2	CASSDQTPNYGYTF
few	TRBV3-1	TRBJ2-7	CASSQAVGEQYF
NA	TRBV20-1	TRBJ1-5	CSARDYRTGVYQPQHF
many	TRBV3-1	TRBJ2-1	CASSQDLAREQFF
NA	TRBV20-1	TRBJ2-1	CSASPVSGGNYNEQFF
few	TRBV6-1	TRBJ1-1	CASTAGEGLRAEAFF
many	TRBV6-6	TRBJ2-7	CASSYPRGGGYEQYF
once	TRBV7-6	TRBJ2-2	CASSLASGSGSNTGELFF
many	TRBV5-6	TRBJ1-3	CASSLVGNTIYF